The source of this T cell receptor beta chain is a study of PD-L1 blockade in urothelial cancer. Background on the study: Male patients with bladder-origin urothelial cancer numbered about 90% of the 29. Patients previously received 0 to 3 chemotherapy regimens. Blood yielded a median of around 150,000 T cells per sample.

The assay was immunoSEQ multiplex PCR, and TCRdb's table has in-frame clones only and misses some. The sample has about 84,000 clones; approximately 90% are singletons. The CDR3 runs to 12 residues. Trimming left V 11 bases short and J 4 bases short, with 11 bases between. Germline loops: CDR1 LNHDA, CDR2 SQIVND (reference sequence). The chain has TRBV19 and TRBJ1-4; no clear D. The sequence was collected from a man in his 60s with urothelial cancer. The sample here was PBMCs, taken around atezolizumab (anti-PD-L1) treatment. The DNA of the CDR3 is TGTGCCGCTGGGGAGGGTAATGAAAAACTGTTTTTT. This encodes CAAGEGNEKLFF. The variable domain in full, with the rest retrieved from reference TRBV19 and TRBJ1-4, is DGGITQSPKYLFRKEGQNVTLSCEQNLNHDAMYWYRQDPGQGLRLIYYSQIVNDFQKGDIAEGYSVSREKKESFPLTVTSAQKNPTAFYLCAAGEGNEKLFFGSGTQLSVL.